Below are 8 T cell receptor beta chains sequenced from a single sample in a study of T cell responses to AZD1222 COVID-19 vaccine. Data came from immunoSEQ multiplex PCR; TCRdb stores just in-frame clones and leaves some out. Counted here are roughly 180,000 clones, just over 85% occurring once; the ten biggest clones make up more than 0.4%. Sequenced material: peripheral blood, taken on day 0 of AZD1222 vaccination. The source is an adult in good health.

The gene calls are TRBV7-8 and TRBJ2-1; 8 bases fit TRBD2. CDR3 length: 16 residues. After removal of 1 base from V and 5 bases from J, the junction contained 7 bases not matched to a gene. CDR1 is SGHVS and CDR2 is FQNEAQ in the germline V gene. The CDR3 DNA is TGTGCCAGCAGCTTAGGAGGAGCGGGGGACCACAATGAGCAGTTCTTC. Its translation: CASSLGGAGDHNEQFF.

V usage is TRBV3-1 (or the pseudogene TRBV3-2) and J usage is TRBJ1-2; 7 bases agree with TRBD1. Germline V gene data show CDR1 as LGHDT and CDR2 as YNNKEL (reference sequence). V was pared by 5 bases and J by 12 bases, with 12 bases of the junction left unmatched. CDR3 length: 13 residues. CDR3 amino acids: CASSFNSGQADTF. In DNA form, the CDR3 reads TGTGCCAGCAGCTTCAATTCAGGACAGGCAGACACCTTC.

The table lists this clone with a count of one. The chain employs TRBV27 and TRBJ2-7; 11 bases are a match to TRBD2. Germline V gene lookup returns CDR1 MNHEY and CDR2 SMNVEV (reference sequence). Trimming at V came to 5 bases and at J to 3 bases, leaving 6 bases not matched to a gene. This CDR3 spans 15 amino acids. The CDR3 here is CASSTPGLAVYEQYF. The CDR3 bases are TGTGCCAGCAGTACACCGGGACTAGCGGTCTACGAGCAGTACTTC.

The V gene is TRBV7-2, the J gene TRBJ1-3; 7 bases fit TRBD1. The germline gives CDR1 SGHTA, CDR2 FQGNSA. With 9 bases clipped from V and 5 bases from J, the junction kept 7 bases outside the gene matches. The CDR3 is 13 amino acids. As DNA, the CDR3 is TGTGCCAGTAAGGGGACAGACAGAAACACCATATATTTT. Translating it yields CASKGTDRNTIYF.

The rearrangement links TRBV19 to TRBJ2-1; 10 bases align to TRBD2. Losses at the gene ends were 2 bases for V and 0 bases for J; bases not matched to a gene: 16. The CDR3 consists of 21 residues. Germline values: CDR1 LNHDA, CDR2 SQIVND (reference sequence). The CDR3 bases are TGTGCCAGTAGTATACGCCCGGGGCTAGCGGGAGACGCGGGCTCCTACAATGAGCAGTTCTTC. It codes for CASSIRPGLAGDAGSYNEQFF.

This clone was counted between two and nine times. The chain is built from TRBV2 and TRBJ1-6; D is ambiguous. Per germline, CDR1 SNHLY and CDR2 FYNNEI. The length of the CDR3 is 13 residues. Trimming removed 5 bases from V and 8 bases from J, with 10 bases in between. The CDR3 DNA follows: TGTGCCAGCAGTACAGAAAGAGATTCACCCCTCCACTTT. Its translation: CASSTERDSPLHF.

The chain is built from TRBV7-8 and TRBJ1-3, with D unresolved. There are 13 residues in the CDR3. V lost 1 base and J 4 bases, leaving 5 bases between the germline ends. Germline CDR1 is SGHVS and CDR2 is FQNEAQ. The CDR3 bases are TGTGCCAGCAGCTTAGGGCGGGGAAACACCATATATTTT. Its protein product is CASSLGRGNTIYF.

The rearrangement links TRBV9 to TRBJ1-4, with 7 bases fitting TRBD1. The CDR3 length is 20 residues. V was clipped by 4 bases and J by 5 bases; unmatched bases: 23. Germline lookup yields CDR1 SGDLS and CDR2 YYNGEE. DNA of the CDR3: TGTGCCAGCAGCCACCGACAGGGTGGGGGTGGATTCACCCAGAATGAAAAACTGTTTTTT. Protein sequence: CASSHRQGGGGFTQNEKLFF.